This T cell receptor beta chain was documented in a study of CD8 T cells in ankylosing spondylitis. This CDR3 region has 17 residues. Trimming took off 0 bases at V and 0 bases at J, with 12 bases between the two ends. Germline lookup yields CDR1 LGHNA and CDR2 YSLEER. Quantitative molecular-barcoded 5'-RACE generated the TCR beta libraries. TCRdb re-analysed the 5' RACE reads in MiXCR, keeping a single row per CDR3 protein. The sample consists of about 150,000 distinct CDR3 sequences, under 55% of them appearing once. The sequenced material came from synovial fluid, either unsorted or a sorted T cell fraction (not recorded which). This chain uses TRBV4-3 with TRBJ2-1, with a possible D match to TRBD2 (6 bases). The clonotype originates from a male donor with ankylosing spondylitis. The CDR3 DNA reads as TGCGCCAGCAGCCAAGATACCGCGGGAAGCTCCTACAATGAGCAGTTCTTC. Amino acid sequence: CASSQDTAGSSYNEQFF.